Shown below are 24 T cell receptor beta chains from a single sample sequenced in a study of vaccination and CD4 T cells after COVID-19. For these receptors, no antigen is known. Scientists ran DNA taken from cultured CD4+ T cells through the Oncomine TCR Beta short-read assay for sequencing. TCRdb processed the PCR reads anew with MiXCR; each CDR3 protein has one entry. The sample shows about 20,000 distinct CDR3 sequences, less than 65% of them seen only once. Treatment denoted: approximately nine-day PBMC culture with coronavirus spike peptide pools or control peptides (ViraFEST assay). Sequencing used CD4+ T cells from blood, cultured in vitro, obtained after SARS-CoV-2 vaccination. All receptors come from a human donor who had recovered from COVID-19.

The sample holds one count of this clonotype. CDR3 region: CASSALRDTYYEQYF. Here the CDR3 DNA reads TGTGCCAGTAGTGCCTTGCGGGACACCTACTACGAGCAGTACTTC. V usage is TRBV19 and J usage is TRBJ2-7; perhaps D is TRBD1 or TRBD2 (6 bases each). CDR3 length equals 15 residues. Germline values: CDR1 LNHDA, CDR2 SQIVND (reference sequence). Trimming removed 5 bases from V and 3 bases from J, with 17 bases in between.

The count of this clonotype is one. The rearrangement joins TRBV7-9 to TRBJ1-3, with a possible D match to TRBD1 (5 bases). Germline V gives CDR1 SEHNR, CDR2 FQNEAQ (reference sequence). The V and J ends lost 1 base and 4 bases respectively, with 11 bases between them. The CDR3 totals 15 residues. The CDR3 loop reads CASSLGGAQGNTIYF. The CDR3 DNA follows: TGTGCCAGCAGCTTAGGCGGGGCGCAAGGAAACACCATATATTTT.

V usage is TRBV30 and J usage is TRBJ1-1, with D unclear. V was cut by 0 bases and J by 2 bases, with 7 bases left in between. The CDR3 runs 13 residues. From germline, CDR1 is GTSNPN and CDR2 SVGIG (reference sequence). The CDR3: CAWSVRGNTEAFF. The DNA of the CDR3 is TGTGCCTGGAGTGTTCGGGGAAACACTGAAGCTTTCTTT.

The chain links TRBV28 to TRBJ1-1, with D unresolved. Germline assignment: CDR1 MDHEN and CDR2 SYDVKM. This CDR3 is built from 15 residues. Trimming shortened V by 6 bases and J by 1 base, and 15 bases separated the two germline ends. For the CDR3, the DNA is TGTGCCAGCAGCTTGGCGGATTACAGGAACACTGAAGCTTTCTTT. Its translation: CASSLADYRNTEAFF.

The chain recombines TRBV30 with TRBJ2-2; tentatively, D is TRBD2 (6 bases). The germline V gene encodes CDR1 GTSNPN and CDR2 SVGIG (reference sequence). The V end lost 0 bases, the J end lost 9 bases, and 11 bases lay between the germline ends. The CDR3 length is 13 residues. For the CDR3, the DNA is TGTGCCTGGAGTGTACTAGCCCAGCGGGAGCTGTTTTTT. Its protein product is CAWSVLAQRELFF.

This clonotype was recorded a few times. The CDR3 region has the DNA TGTGCCAGCAGCCCACCTCTTTCAGGGGCTTTCTTT. Encoded protein: CASSPPLSGAFF. This rearrangement joins TRBV7-9 to TRBJ1-1, with TRBD1 as a possible D gene (5 bases). V was pared by 5 bases and J by 11 bases, with 15 bases between. Germline values: CDR1 SEHNR, CDR2 FQNEAQ (reference sequence). CDR3 size: 12 residues.

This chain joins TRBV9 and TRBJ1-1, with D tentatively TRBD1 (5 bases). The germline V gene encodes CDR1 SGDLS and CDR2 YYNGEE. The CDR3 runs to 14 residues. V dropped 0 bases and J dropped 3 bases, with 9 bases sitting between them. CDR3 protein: CASSVDGADTEAFF. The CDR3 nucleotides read TGTGCCAGCAGCGTAGACGGGGCGGACACTGAAGCTTTCTTT.

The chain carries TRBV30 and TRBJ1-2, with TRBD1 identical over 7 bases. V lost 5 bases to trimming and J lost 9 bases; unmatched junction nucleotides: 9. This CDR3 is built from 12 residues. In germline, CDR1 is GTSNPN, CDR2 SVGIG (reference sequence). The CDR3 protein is CAWGRGDIRYTF. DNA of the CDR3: TGTGCCTGGGGCAGGGGGGACATCCGCTACACCTTC.

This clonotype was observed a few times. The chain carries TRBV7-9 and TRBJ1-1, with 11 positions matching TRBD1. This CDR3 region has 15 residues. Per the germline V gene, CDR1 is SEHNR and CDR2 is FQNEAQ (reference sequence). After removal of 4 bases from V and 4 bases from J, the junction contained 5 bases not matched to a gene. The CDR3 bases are TGTGCCAGCAGCTCCCCGGGACAGGGGGGCACTGAAGCTTTCTTT. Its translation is CASSSPGQGGTEAFF. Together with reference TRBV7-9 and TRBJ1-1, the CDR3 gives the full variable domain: DTGVSQNPRHKITKRGQNVTFRCDPISEHNRLYWYRQTLGQGPEFLTYFQNEAQLEKSRLLSDRFSAERPKGSFSTLEIQRTEQGDSAMYLCASSSPGQGGTEAFFGQGTRLTVV.

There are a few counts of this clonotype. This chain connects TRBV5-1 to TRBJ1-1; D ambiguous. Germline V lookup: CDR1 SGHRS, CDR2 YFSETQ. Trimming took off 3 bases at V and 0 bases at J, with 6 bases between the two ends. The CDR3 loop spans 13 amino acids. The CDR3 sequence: CASSSGVNTEAFF. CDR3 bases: TGCGCCAGCAGCTCCGGAGTGAACACTGAAGCTTTCTTT.

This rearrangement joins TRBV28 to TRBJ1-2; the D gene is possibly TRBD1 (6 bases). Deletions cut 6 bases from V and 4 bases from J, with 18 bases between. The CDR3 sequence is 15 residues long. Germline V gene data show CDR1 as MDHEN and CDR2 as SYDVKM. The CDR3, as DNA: TGTGCCAGCAGCTTTGAATTGGGGGCCTTCTATGGCTACACCTTC. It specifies CASSFELGAFYGYTF.

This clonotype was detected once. As DNA, the CDR3 is TGTGCCAGCGGTAGAGGCGGGATCACAGATACGCAGTATTTT. It yields the protein CASGRGGITDTQYF. The chain is built from TRBV11-3 and TRBJ2-3, with D perhaps matching TRBD2 (6 bases). The CDR3 length is 14 residues. Germline V gene data show CDR1 as SGHNT and CDR2 as YENEEA. V lost 8 bases to trimming and J lost 2 bases, with 14 bases between them.

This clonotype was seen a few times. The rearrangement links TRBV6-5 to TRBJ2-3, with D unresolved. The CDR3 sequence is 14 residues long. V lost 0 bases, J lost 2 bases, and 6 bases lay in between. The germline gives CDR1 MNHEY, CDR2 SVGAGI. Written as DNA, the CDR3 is TGTGCCAGCAGTTACTCGCTGTTCACAGATACGCAGTATTTT. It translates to CASSYSLFTDTQYF.

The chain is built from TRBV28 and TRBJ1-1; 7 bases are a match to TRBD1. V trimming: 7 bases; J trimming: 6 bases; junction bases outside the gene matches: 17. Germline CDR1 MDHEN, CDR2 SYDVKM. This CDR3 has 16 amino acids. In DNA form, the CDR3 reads TGTGCCAGCACCCTTCTCTCCACACTGCAGGGGGCTGAAGCTTTCTTT. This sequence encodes CASTLLSTLQGAEAFF.

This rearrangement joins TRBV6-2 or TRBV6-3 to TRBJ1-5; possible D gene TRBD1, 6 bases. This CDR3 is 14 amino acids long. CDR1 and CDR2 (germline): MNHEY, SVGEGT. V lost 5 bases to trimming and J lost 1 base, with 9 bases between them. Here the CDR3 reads CASSRTASNQPQHF. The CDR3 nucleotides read TGTGCCAGCAGTCGGACAGCAAGCAATCAGCCCCAGCATTTT.

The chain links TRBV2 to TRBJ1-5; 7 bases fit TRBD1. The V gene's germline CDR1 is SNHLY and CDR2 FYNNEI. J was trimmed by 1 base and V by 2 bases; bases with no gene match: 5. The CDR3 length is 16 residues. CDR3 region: CASSEQGGRSNQPQHF. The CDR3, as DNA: TGTGCCAGCAGTGAACAGGGGGGTCGGAGCAATCAGCCCCAGCATTTT.

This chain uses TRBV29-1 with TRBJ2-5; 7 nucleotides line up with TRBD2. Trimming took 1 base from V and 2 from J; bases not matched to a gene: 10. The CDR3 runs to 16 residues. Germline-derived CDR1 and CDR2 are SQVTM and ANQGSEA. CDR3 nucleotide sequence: TGCAGCGTTGAAGGCTTACCAACTAGCGCGCAAGAGACCCAGTACTTC. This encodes CSVEGLPTSAQETQYF.

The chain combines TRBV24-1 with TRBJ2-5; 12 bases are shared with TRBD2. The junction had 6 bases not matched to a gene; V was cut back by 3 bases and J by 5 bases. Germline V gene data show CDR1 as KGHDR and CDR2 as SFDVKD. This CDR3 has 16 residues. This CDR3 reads CATSDPGLAGSETQYF. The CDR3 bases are TGTGCCACCAGTGATCCAGGACTAGCGGGATCGGAGACCCAGTACTTC.

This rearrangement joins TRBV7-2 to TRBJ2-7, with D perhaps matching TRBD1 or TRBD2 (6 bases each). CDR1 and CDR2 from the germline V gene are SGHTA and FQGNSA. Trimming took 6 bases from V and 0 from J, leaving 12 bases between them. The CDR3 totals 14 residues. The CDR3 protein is CASRGAGSSYEQYF. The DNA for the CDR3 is TGTGCCAGCAGGGGGGCGGGAAGCTCCTACGAGCAGTACTTC.

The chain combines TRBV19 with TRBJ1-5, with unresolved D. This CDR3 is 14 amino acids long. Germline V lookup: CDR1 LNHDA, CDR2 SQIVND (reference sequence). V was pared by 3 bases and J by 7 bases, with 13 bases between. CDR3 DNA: TGTGCCAGTAGTATGACGAGAGCGGGGCAGCCCCAGCATTTT. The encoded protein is CASSMTRAGQPQHF.

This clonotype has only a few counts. The CDR3 DNA follows: TGTGCCAGCAGGTCCGGGACAGAGCAAGAGACCCAGTACTTC. Its translation is CASRSGTEQETQYF. The chain links TRBV6-2 or TRBV6-3 to TRBJ2-5; 7 bases are shared with TRBD1. The CDR3 sequence is 14 residues long. With 6 bases clipped from V and 2 bases from J, the junction kept 6 bases outside the gene matches. CDR1 and CDR2 from the germline V gene are MNHEY and SVGEGT.

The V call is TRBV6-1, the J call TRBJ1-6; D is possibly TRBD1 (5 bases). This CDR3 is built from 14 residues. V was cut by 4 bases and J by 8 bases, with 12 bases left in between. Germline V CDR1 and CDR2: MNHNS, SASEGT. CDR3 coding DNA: TGTGCCAGCAGTGCTGACAGATCCGATTCACCCCTCCACTTT. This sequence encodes CASSADRSDSPLHF.

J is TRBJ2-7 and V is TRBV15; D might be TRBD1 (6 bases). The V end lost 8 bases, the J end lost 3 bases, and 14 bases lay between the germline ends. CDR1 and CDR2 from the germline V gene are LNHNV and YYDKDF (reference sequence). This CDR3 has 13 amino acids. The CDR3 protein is CATSQGSIYEQYF. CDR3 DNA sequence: TGTGCCACCTCACAGGGATCGATCTACGAGCAGTACTTC.

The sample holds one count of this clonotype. CDR3 residues: CASSPRGGAGAETQYF. CDR3 coding DNA: TGTGCCAGTAGCCCCAGGGGGGGGGCGGGCGCAGAGACCCAGTACTTC. This chain joins TRBV19 and TRBJ2-5, with D tentatively TRBD1 or TRBD2 (7 bases each). CDR3 length equals 16 residues. Germline V gene lookup returns CDR1 LNHDA and CDR2 SQIVND (reference sequence). V lost 6 bases and J 4 bases, leaving 21 bases between the germline ends.